This TCR beta chain was documented in a study of blood T cell repertoires in COVID-19. Across the whole study: Acute and convalescent COVID-19 samples came from the United States, Italy and Spain.

The table lists this clone with a few counts. With V trimmed by 0 bases and J by 0 bases, 7 bases remained unmatched. This CDR3 is built from 18 residues. Looked up from germline, CDR1 is MDHEN and CDR2 is SYDVKM. Sequenced by immunoSEQ multiplex PCR; TCRdb stores in-frame clones only, minus some. The repertoire holds some 120,000 clones, with roughly four fifths as singletons. The origin of this receptor is a human donor in a cohort sampled during active COVID-19. Material: peripheral blood. The chain employs TRBV28 and TRBJ2-7, with 11 bases identical to TRBD2. In DNA, the CDR3 is TGTGCCAGCAGTTTATGGCTACAGGGACTAGCGGACTCCTACGAGCAGTACTTC. It encodes CASSLWLQGLADSYEQYF.